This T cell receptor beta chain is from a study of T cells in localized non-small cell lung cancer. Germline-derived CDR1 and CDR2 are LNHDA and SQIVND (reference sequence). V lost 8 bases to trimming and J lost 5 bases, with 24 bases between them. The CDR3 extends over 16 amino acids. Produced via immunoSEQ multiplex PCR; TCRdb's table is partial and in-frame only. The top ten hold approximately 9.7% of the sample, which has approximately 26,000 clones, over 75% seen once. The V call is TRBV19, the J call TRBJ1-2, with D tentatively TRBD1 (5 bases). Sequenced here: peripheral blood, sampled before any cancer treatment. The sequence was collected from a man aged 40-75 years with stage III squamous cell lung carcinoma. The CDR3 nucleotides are TGTGCCAGTCATATGGGTCTGGGGAGAAGGGGATATGGCTACACCTTC. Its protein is CASHMGLGRRGYGYTF. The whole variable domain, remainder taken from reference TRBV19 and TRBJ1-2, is DGGITQSPKYLFRKEGQNVTLSCEQNLNHDAMYWYRQDPGQGLRLIYYSQIVNDFQKGDIAEGYSVSREKKESFPLTVTSAQKNPTAFYLCASHMGLGRRGYGYTFGSGTRLTVV.